The 29 T cell receptor beta chains reported below all come from one sample, sequenced in a study of shared clonotypes between healthy human individuals. Profiled with immunoSEQ multiplex PCR; TCRdb holds only in-frame clones, not every one. The sample includes under 600,000 clones, 97% of them seen just once. The sample comprised naive CD4+ T cells sorted from blood. This sample's subset: CD45RA+ positively selected. These receptors all stem from a woman aged 25 to 39 in good health.

V gene TRBV18 combines with J gene TRBJ2-7, with 9 nucleotides matching TRBD1. Unmatched junction bases numbered 5, after V lost 2 bases and J lost 3 bases. The germline V gene encodes CDR1 KGHSH and CDR2 LQKENI. CDR3 length: 15 residues. The CDR3 protein is CASSPGQGLVYEQYF. The CDR3, as DNA: TGTGCCAGCTCACCAGGACAGGGGTTGGTCTACGAGCAGTACTTC. Full variable domain (missing parts from reference TRBV18 and TRBJ2-7): NAGVMQNPRHLVRRRGQEARLRCSPMKGHSHVYWYRQLPEEGLKFMVYLQKENIIDESGMPKERFSAEFPKEGPSILRIQQVVRGDSAAYFCASSPGQGLVYEQYFGPGTRLTVT.

This chain uses TRBV9 with TRBJ2-5, with TRBD1 matching over 7 bases. V was clipped by 2 bases and J by 2 bases; unmatched bases: 6. The germline CDR1 and CDR2 sequences are SGDLS and YYNGEE. The CDR3 has 15 amino acids. CDR3 in DNA: TGTGCCAGCAGCGTCGATCCGGACAGGCAAGAGACCCAGTACTTC. Protein: CASSVDPDRQETQYF.

In its sample, this clone was seen once. The chain is built from TRBV25-1 and TRBJ2-3, with 11 bases lining up with TRBD2. The CDR3 loop spans 15 amino acids. Germline V CDR1 and CDR2: MGHDK, SYGVNS. J lost 3 bases, V lost 3 bases, and 2 bases had no gene match. The DNA for the CDR3 is TGTGCCAGCAGTGATACTAGCGGGAGTACAGATACGCAGTATTTT. Amino acids: CASSDTSGSTDTQYF.

The V and J genes are TRBV6-5 and TRBJ1-2; TRBD1 is a possible D gene (5 bases). The germline CDR1 and CDR2 sequences are MNHEY and SVGAGI. V was cut by 0 bases and J by 6 bases, with 11 bases left in between. The CDR3 has 14 residues. The CDR3 DNA is TGTGCCAGCAGTTACTCGACAGCACCCAATGGCTACACCTTC. This translates into CASSYSTAPNGYTF.

The chain is built from TRBV4-2 and TRBJ2-2; tentatively, D is TRBD1 (5 bases). The CDR3 consists of 18 residues. V shed 0 bases and J shed 1 base, with 15 bases lying between them. Germline CDR1 LGHNA, CDR2 YNFKEQ. The CDR3 loop reads CASSQEGPRAVNTGELFF. Written as DNA, the CDR3 is TGTGCCAGCAGCCAAGAGGGGCCCCGGGCGGTGAACACCGGGGAGCTGTTTTTT.

The genes are TRBV10-2 and TRBJ2-5, with D possibly being TRBD1 or TRBD2 (5 bases each). The V end was cut by 7 bases, the J end by 4 bases, with 13 bases between. The CDR3 is 13 residues long. Germline values: CDR1 WSHSY, CDR2 SAAADI. The CDR3: CASKRGVAETQYF. CDR3 nucleotides: TGCGCCAGCAAACGGGGCGTGGCAGAGACCCAGTACTTC.

The chain links TRBV7-9 to TRBJ1-1; perhaps TRBD1 as D (5 bases). The length of the CDR3 is 13 residues. V shed 2 bases and J shed 3 bases, with 7 bases lying between them. Germline lookup yields CDR1 SEHNR and CDR2 FQNEAQ (reference sequence). CDR3 amino acids: CASSLLGDTEAFF. DNA for the CDR3: TGTGCCAGCAGCTTACTGGGGGACACTGAAGCTTTCTTT.

The V and J genes are TRBV6-5 and TRBJ2-1; TRBD1 matches 9 bases. Germline CDR1 and CDR2: MNHEY and SVGAGI. This CDR3 comprises 15 residues. The trim removed 6 bases at V and 3 bases at J, leaving 6 bases unmatched. CDR3 region: CASSYRDRVYNEQFF. Here the CDR3 DNA reads TGTGCCAGCAGCTACCGGGACAGGGTCTACAATGAGCAGTTCTTC.

The chain joins TRBV11-2 to TRBJ2-4; D possibly uses TRBD1 or TRBD2 (5 bases each). The V gene lost 4 bases and the J gene lost 7 bases, with 8 bases spanning the gap. The CDR3 runs 12 residues. CDR1 and CDR2 (germline): SGHAT, FQNNGV. CDR3: CASSSGPNIQYF. The CDR3 DNA reads as TGTGCCAGCAGCTCGGGACCGAACATTCAGTACTTC.

The rearrangement links TRBV2 to TRBJ2-1; TRBD2 matches at 12 bases. CDR3 length: 15 residues. After removal of 3 bases from V and 14 bases from J, the junction contained 11 bases not matched to a gene. Germline V lookup: CDR1 SNHLY, CDR2 FYNNEI. The CDR3 DNA reads TGTGCCAGCAGTGAGGGAGAGACTAGCGGGGGATGGAAGTTCTTC. Its protein is CASSEGETSGGWKFF. The full variable domain, its missing parts supplied by reference TRBV2 and TRBJ2-1, is EPEVTQTPSHQVTQMGQEVILRCVPISNHLYFYWYRQILGQKVEFLVSFYNNEISEKSEIFDDQFSVERPDGSNFTLKIRSTKLEDSAMYFCASSEGETSGGWKFFGPGTRLTVL.

This clone occurred once. The V gene is TRBV28, the J gene TRBJ2-5, with 13 bases aligning to TRBD2. CDR3 length: 18 amino acids. The V gene end was trimmed by 4 bases and the J gene end by 5 bases; junction bases not matched to a gene: 13. CDR1 is MDHEN, CDR2 SYDVKM, per germline. The CDR3 bases are TGTGCCAGCAGTTCAACCGGACTAGCGGGAGCGCGTACCGAGACCCAGTACTTC. It codes for CASSSTGLAGARTETQYF.

This clone was seen a single time. The chain has TRBV6-1 and TRBJ1-1; TRBD1 matches 8 bases. Germline V lookup: CDR1 MNHNS, CDR2 SASEGT. The CDR3 extends over 15 amino acids. V lost 6 bases and J lost 2; bases outside the gene matches: 8. CDR3: CASRTLTGANTEAFF. CDR3 DNA: TGTGCCAGCAGGACCTTGACAGGGGCCAACACTGAAGCTTTCTTT.

This chain links TRBV10-1 with TRBJ2-1, with 10 bases fitting TRBD1. Germline V gene lookup returns CDR1 WNHNN and CDR2 SYGVQD (reference sequence). The CDR3 length is 15 residues. After removal of 5 bases from V and 4 bases from J, the junction contained 5 bases not matched to a gene. DNA for the CDR3: TGCGCCAGCAGTACTCCGGGACAGGGGTACAATGAGCAGTTCTTC. Its protein is CASSTPGQGYNEQFF.

The V and J genes are TRBV6-1 and TRBJ2-2; TRBD1 agrees at 9 bases. Germline V gene lookup returns CDR1 MNHNS and CDR2 SASEGT. This CDR3 comprises 15 residues. J was trimmed by 6 bases and V by 3 bases; bases with no gene match: 5. The CDR3 bases are TGTGCCAGCAGTGAGCAAGGGACAGGGCCCGGGGAGCTGTTTTTT. Translating it yields CASSEQGTGPGELFF.

The genes are TRBV28 and TRBJ1-4; D is unresolved. This CDR3 contains 14 residues. Germline V gene sequence: CDR1 MDHEN, CDR2 SYDVKM. V shed 6 bases and J shed 7 bases, with 15 bases lying between them. CDR3 coding DNA: TGTGCCAGCAGCAGAGGGTCATGGGGTGAAAAACTGTTTTTT. Translating it yields CASSRGSWGEKLFF.

The genes are TRBV18 and TRBJ2-4, with 7 nucleotides matching TRBD2. J lost 3 bases, V lost 6 bases, and 5 bases had no gene match. There are 14 residues in the CDR3. Per germline, CDR1 KGHSH and CDR2 LQKENI. In nucleotides, the CDR3 is TGTGCCAGCTCCCTAGGGGACTACAAAAACATTCAGTACTTC. Translating gives CASSLGDYKNIQYF.

The chain links TRBV5-1 to TRBJ2-4; tentative D call: TRBD1 (5 bases). Trimming took 0 bases from V and 5 from J, leaving 15 bases between them. The CDR3 sequence is 16 residues long. The germline V gene encodes CDR1 SGHRS and CDR2 YFSETQ. The CDR3 here is CASSLVQGRGQNIQYF. CDR3 coding DNA: TGCGCCAGCAGCTTGGTCCAGGGAAGGGGTCAAAACATTCAGTACTTC.

This clone was counted a single time. The rearrangement uses TRBV2 and TRBJ2-7; no clear D gene. The V gene lost 4 bases and the J gene lost 0 bases, with 7 bases spanning the gap. This CDR3 spans 13 amino acids. Per germline, CDR1 SNHLY and CDR2 FYNNEI. CDR3 in amino acids: CASSAARSYEQYF. In DNA form, the CDR3 reads TGTGCCAGCAGTGCTGCCCGCTCCTACGAGCAGTACTTC.

This chain uses TRBV19 with TRBJ1-5, with TRBD1 as a possible D gene (5 bases). Trimming shortened V by 3 bases and J by 1 base, and 28 bases separated the two germline ends. This CDR3 region has 21 residues. Germline V lookup: CDR1 LNHDA, CDR2 SQIVND (reference sequence). In nucleotides, the CDR3 is TGTGCCAGTAGTATGAGGTTCAGTCCAGGGAACGCTTTTTGGAGCAATCAGCCCCAGCATTTT. It specifies CASSMRFSPGNAFWSNQPQHF. The full variable domain, rest sourced from reference TRBV19 and TRBJ1-5, is DGGITQSPKYLFRKEGQNVTLSCEQNLNHDAMYWYRQDPGQGLRLIYYSQIVNDFQKGDIAEGYSVSREKKESFPLTVTSAQKNPTAFYLCASSMRFSPGNAFWSNQPQHFGDGTRLSIL.

This clone was found once. The chain uses TRBV5-1 and TRBJ2-4, with 9 positions matching TRBD1. The CDR3 totals 16 residues. Germline V CDR1 and CDR2: SGHRS, YFSETQ. Unmatched junction bases numbered 12, after V lost 4 bases and J lost 7 bases. The CDR3 loop reads CASSPGTGSNLNIQYF. CDR3 bases: TGCGCCAGCAGCCCAGGGACAGGGAGTAATCTGAACATTCAGTACTTC.

The J gene is TRBJ2-3, the V gene TRBV5-1; possible D gene TRBD1, 5 bases. The germline V gene has CDR1 SGHRS and CDR2 YFSETQ. Deletions cut 0 bases from V and 0 bases from J, with 20 bases between. The CDR3 is 19 amino acids. CDR3 protein: CASSLGRQPSLASTDTQYF. The CDR3 coding sequence is TGCGCCAGCAGCTTGGGTCGACAGCCGAGTCTGGCCAGCACAGATACGCAGTATTTT.

This chain joins TRBV5-6 and TRBJ2-7, with 8 bases lining up with TRBD2. Germline loops: CDR1 SGHDT, CDR2 YYEEEE. The CDR3 runs 16 residues. With V trimmed by 1 base and J by 0 bases, 6 bases remained unmatched. The CDR3 DNA is TGTGCCAGCAGCTTGCTACTAGCGGCGGACTCCTACGAGCAGTACTTC. This codes for CASSLLLAADSYEQYF.

The rearrangement uses TRBV6-5 and TRBJ2-3; D perhaps matches TRBD1 (6 bases). Per the germline V gene, CDR1 is MNHEY and CDR2 is SVGAGI. V shed 6 bases and J shed 4 bases, with 14 bases lying between them. This CDR3 comprises 14 residues. CDR3: CASSLGARPDTQYF. In DNA, the CDR3 is TGTGCCAGCAGCCTGGGGGCTAGACCAGATACGCAGTATTTT.

The gene calls are TRBV6-6 and TRBJ2-7, with 11 bases matching TRBD1. Germline assignment: CDR1 MNHNY and CDR2 SVGAGI (reference sequence). V shed 2 bases, J shed 5 bases, and the junction held 5 bases outside the gene matches. The CDR3 has 15 residues. CDR3 nucleotides: TGTGCCAGCAGTTACGAGGGACAGGGGGTCAACGAGCAGTACTTC. Translating it yields CASSYEGQGVNEQYF.

The rearrangement links TRBV6-1 to TRBJ1-5, with 7 bases aligning to TRBD1. This CDR3 is built from 14 residues. Germline CDR1 and CDR2: MNHNS and SASEGT. Trimming took 7 bases from V and 4 from J; bases not matched to a gene: 7. The CDR3 sequence is CASTVDRVNQPQHF. In DNA, the CDR3 is TGTGCCAGCACCGTTGACAGGGTTAATCAGCCCCAGCATTTT.

The chain carries TRBV9 and TRBJ2-3, with D perhaps TRBD1 or TRBD2 (6 bases each). Germline CDR1 reads SGDLS; CDR2 reads YYNGEE. This CDR3 contains 16 residues. Trimming removed 1 base from V and 1 base from J, with 13 bases in between. The chain's CDR3 is CASSVIGGGGTDTQYF. The DNA for the CDR3 is TGTGCCAGCAGCGTAATAGGGGGAGGAGGCACAGATACGCAGTATTTT.

The rearrangement joins TRBV28 to TRBJ1-2, with D tentatively TRBD1 (5 bases). The germline gives CDR1 MDHEN, CDR2 SYDVKM. This CDR3 is 16 amino acids long. With 3 bases removed from V and 0 bases from J, the gap between germline ends came to 14 bases. The CDR3 region has the DNA TGTGCCAGCAGTTTCCCCGGGCAGGGTTCTAACTATGGCTACACCTTC. Translating it yields CASSFPGQGSNYGYTF.

This clone appeared a single time. V usage is TRBV27 and J usage is TRBJ2-7; D tentatively fits TRBD1 or TRBD2 (6 bases each). Germline V gene data show CDR1 as MNHEY and CDR2 as SMNVEV (reference sequence). Deletions cut 4 bases from V and 3 bases from J, with 28 bases between. The CDR3 loop spans 19 amino acids. CDR3 sequence: CASSSQFRGLGGQHYEQYF. As DNA, the CDR3 is TGTGCCAGCAGTTCCCAGTTTAGGGGGTTGGGGGGACAACACTACGAGCAGTACTTC.

The genes are TRBV10-2 and TRBJ1-3; D gene ambiguous. Between the trimmed V and J ends, which lost 7 bases and 2 bases, there was a span of 18 bases. Germline CDR1 and CDR2: WSHSY and SAAADI. The CDR3 length is 16 residues. The DNA for the CDR3 is TGCGCCAGCACTATTATTCCTGATAGTACTGGAAACACCATATATTTT. It translates to CASTIIPDSTGNTIYF.